These T cell receptor beta chains were read from a single sample in a study of blood T cell repertoires in COVID-19. Libraries were prepared by immunoSEQ multiplex PCR; TCRdb keeps only in-frame clonotypes and omits some of them. Of about 120,000 clones detected, approximately 87% appear once; the ten largest clones hold less than 30%. Sequencing used peripheral blood. These receptors originate from a woman aged 70-85 years with acute or convalescent COVID-19. Each CDR3 is given with its conserved first and last residue. The D gene is left open where the match is weak. The listing skips clone size in some rows; elsewhere it reads once, few, many or a size class.

many	NA	TRBV18	TRBJ2-5	12	TGTGCCAGCTCACCAGTTTCGGAGACCCAGTACTTC	CASSPVSETQYF
NA	NA	TRBV5-5	TRBJ2-7	12	TGTGCCAGCAGCACGCAGGGCTACGAGCAGTACTTC	CASSTQGYEQYF
NA	TRBD1	TRBV3-1/TRBV3-2	TRBJ2-3	16	TGTGCCAGCAGCCAAGATGGTGGGACAGTGGGAGATACGCAGTATTTT	CASSQDGGTVGDTQYF
few	NA	TRBV18	TRBJ1-5	13	TGTGCCAGCTCACCATCGAGCAATCAGCCCCAGCATTTT	CASSPSSNQPQHF
NA	NA	TRBV5-1	TRBJ2-2	16	TGCGCCAGCAGCTCCTCGACAGGAAGTAGCACCGGGGAGCTGTTTTTT	CASSSSTGSSTGELFF
NA	TRBD1	TRBV4-2	TRBJ1-4	14	TGTGCCAGCAGCCAAGATCGGACAGGTGAAAAACTGTTTTTT	CASSQDRTGEKLFF
once	NA	TRBV4-2	TRBJ1-1	15	TGTGCCAGCAGCCAAGATTATCCGGGGTCCCCAGAAGCTTTCTTT	CASSQDYPGSPEAFF
NA	TRBD1	TRBV7-9	TRBJ2-7	16	TGTGCCAGCAGCCCACGTCCCGGGACAGGGGATTACGAGCAGTACTTC	CASSPRPGTGDYEQYF
NA	NA	TRBV14	TRBJ1-1	13	TGTGCCAGCAGCCACGGGAACCTCCTAGAAGCTTTCTTT	CASSHGNLLEAFF
NA	TRBD1	TRBV5-6	TRBJ1-1	15	TGTGCCAGCAGCGGAATAGGGACAGGGGGCAATGAAGCTTTCTTT	CASSGIGTGGNEAFF
NA	NA	TRBV2	TRBJ1-5	13	TGTGCCAGCAGTGAAGTGTACAATCAGCCCCAGCATTTT	CASSEVYNQPQHF
NA	TRBD1	TRBV7-9	TRBJ2-2	16	TGTGCCAGCAGAAAAGACAGGGGGGATAACACCGGGGAGCTGTTTTTT	CASRKDRGDNTGELFF
NA	NA	TRBV15	TRBJ1-3	15	TGTGCCACCAGCAGAGATCCAGGGGAGGGTAACACCATATATTTT	CATSRDPGEGNTIYF
NA	TRBD1	TRBV30	TRBJ2-7	12	TGTGCCTGGGCAGGGACAGACTACGAGCAGTACTTC	CAWAGTDYEQYF
NA	NA	TRBV7-9	TRBJ2-2	14	TGTGCCAGCAGCTTAGGGGCCAGCAGGCGGGAGCTGTTTTTT	CASSLGASRRELFF
NA	TRBD1	TRBV4-1	TRBJ2-3	17	TGCGCCAGCAGCCAAGGGATTGGGACAGCTAGCACAGATACGCAGTATTTT	CASSQGIGTASTDTQYF
once	TRBD1	TRBV5-1	TRBJ2-3	13	TGCGCCAGCAGCGATACAGGGGTGGATACGCAGTATTTT	CASSDTGVDTQYF
NA	NA	TRBV19	TRBJ1-1	14	TGTGCCAGTAGTATAGTAACAGGGAACACTGAAGCTTTCTTT	CASSIVTGNTEAFF